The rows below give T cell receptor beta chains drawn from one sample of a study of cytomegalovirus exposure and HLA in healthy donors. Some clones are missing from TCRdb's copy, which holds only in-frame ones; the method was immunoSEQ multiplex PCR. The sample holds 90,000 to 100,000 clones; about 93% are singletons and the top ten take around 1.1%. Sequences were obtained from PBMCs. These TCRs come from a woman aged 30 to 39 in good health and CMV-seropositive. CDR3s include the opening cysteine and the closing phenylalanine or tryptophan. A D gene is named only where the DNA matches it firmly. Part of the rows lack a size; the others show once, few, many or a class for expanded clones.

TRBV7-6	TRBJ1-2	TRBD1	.	CASSRKGQGDKGYTF	TGTGCCAGCAGCCGCAAAGGACAGGGCGATAAGGGCTACACCTTC
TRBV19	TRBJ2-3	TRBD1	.	CASRQQGTQSTDTQYF	TGTGCCAGTAGACAACAGGGGACCCAAAGCACAGATACGCAGTATTTT
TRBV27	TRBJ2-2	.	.	CASSLTWAATELFF	TGTGCCAGCAGTTTAACCTGGGCCGCCACCGAGCTGTTTTTT
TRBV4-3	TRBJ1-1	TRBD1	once	CASSRTTGGGTEAFF	TGCGCCAGCAGCCGAACGACAGGGGGGGGGACTGAAGCTTTCTTT
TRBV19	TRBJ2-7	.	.	CASSLRDNSYEQYF	TGTGCCAGTAGTCTCCGGGACAACTCCTACGAGCAGTACTTC
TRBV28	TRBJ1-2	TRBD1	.	CASEGQGAEGYTF	TGTGCCAGCGAAGGACAGGGCGCTGAGGGCTACACCTTC
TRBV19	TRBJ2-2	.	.	CASSIITGELFF	TGTGCCAGTAGTATTATTACCGGGGAGCTGTTTTTT
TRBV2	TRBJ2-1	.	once	CASSVGGYSYNEQFF	TGTGCCAGCAGTGTGGGAGGTTACTCCTACAATGAGCAGTTCTTC
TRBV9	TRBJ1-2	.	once	CASSATGNYGYTF	TGTGCCAGCAGCGCCACGGGGAACTATGGCTACACCTTC
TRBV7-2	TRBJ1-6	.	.	CASRLDSQNSPLHF	TGTGCCAGCAGACTGGACAGCCAAAATTCACCCCTCCACTTT
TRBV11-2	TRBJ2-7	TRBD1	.	CASSVRDRGLHEQYF	TGTGCCAGCAGCGTCCGGGACAGGGGTTTGCACGAGCAGTACTTC
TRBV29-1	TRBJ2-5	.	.	CSAMNQFQETQYF	TGCAGCGCAATGAACCAGTTTCAAGAGACCCAGTACTTC
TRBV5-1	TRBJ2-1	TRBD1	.	CASSHGTGGDEQFF	TGCGCCAGCAGCCATGGGACAGGGGGCGATGAGCAGTTCTTC
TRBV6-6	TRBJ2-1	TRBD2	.	CASSLSRASGINEQFF	TGTGCCAGCAGTTTGTCGCGGGCTAGCGGGATCAATGAGCAGTTCTTC
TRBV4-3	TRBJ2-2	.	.	CASSQVGSANTGELFF	TGCGCCAGCAGCCAAGTGGGTAGCGCGAACACCGGGGAGCTGTTTTTT
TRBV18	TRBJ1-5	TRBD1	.	CASSPLGTENQPQHF	TGTGCCAGCTCACCACTAGGGACAGAAAATCAGCCCCAGCATTTT
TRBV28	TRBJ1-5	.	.	CASSLYQGGNQPQHF	TGTGCCAGCAGTTTGTATCAGGGCGGCAATCAGCCCCAGCATTTT
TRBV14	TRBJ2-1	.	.	CASSQDRRASGQYLTYNEQFF	TGTGCCAGCAGCCAAGACCGGAGGGCTAGCGGACAGTACCTAACTTACAATGAGCAGTTCTTC
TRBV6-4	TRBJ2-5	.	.	CASSDRTEETQYF	TGTGCCAGCAGTGACCGGACAGAAGAGACCCAGTACTTC
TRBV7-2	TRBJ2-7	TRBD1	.	CASSGRSPGQGAREQYF	TGTGCCAGCAGCGGACGATCTCCGGGACAGGGGGCTCGAGAGCAGTACTTC
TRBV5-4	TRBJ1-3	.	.	CASSLHGTPRTRSGNTIYF	TGTGCCAGCAGCTTACACGGGACACCGCGAACCCGCTCTGGAAACACCATATATTTT
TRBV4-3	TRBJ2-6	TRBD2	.	CASSQESGAGANVLTF	TGCGCCAGCAGCCAAGAGAGCGGGGCTGGGGCCAACGTCCTGACTTTC